Listed below are T cell receptor beta chains from one sample, sequenced in a study of untreated major depressive disorder. Sequencing used immunoSEQ multiplex PCR; TCRdb keeps in-frame clones, though not all of them. In the table there are approximately 20,000 clones, 85% to 90% of which are singletons. The sample was CD4+ T cells from PBMCs. These receptors originate from a woman younger than 45 in good health. Each CDR3 is given without its conserved first and last residue. The order of the fields is CDR3 length, V gene, J gene, CDR3 protein.

length: 10; V: TRBV18; J: TRBJ2-3; CDR3: ASSATRDTQY
length: 14; V: TRBV27; J: TRBJ2-5; CDR3: ASSFWTSGRSETQY
length: 12; V: TRBV28; J: TRBJ1-1; CDR3: ASSPGTGGASPF
length: 13; V: TRBV6-1; J: TRBJ2-3; CDR3: ASSRDRGFTDTQY
length: 10; V: TRBV10-3; J: TRBJ2-5; CDR3: AISGAQETQY
length: 11; V: TRBV6-1; J: TRBJ1-5; CDR3: ASRIFEGQPQH
length: 13; V: TRBV9; J: TRBJ2-5; CDR3: ASSVVSDLQETQY
length: 11; V: TRBV6-1; J: TRBJ1-3; CDR3: ATNIGLFNTIY
length: 13; V: TRBV5-8; J: TRBJ2-7; CDR3: ASSLATGFSYEQY
length: 14; V: TRBV6-1; J: TRBJ2-1; CDR3: ASSERGDRGRNEQF
length: 12; V: TRBV6-1; J: TRBJ2-7; CDR3: ATRWDRASGEQY
length: 7; V: TRBV20-1; J: TRBJ1-2; CDR3: SARRGYT
length: 13; V: TRBV4-2; J: TRBJ2-3; CDR3: ASSPAGTGSDTQY
length: 12; V: TRBV5-1; J: TRBJ2-4; CDR3: ASSLSGAEVIQY
length: 13; V: TRBV27; J: TRBJ1-5; CDR3: ASSLFGEPNQPQH
length: 13; V: TRBV7-9; J: TRBJ2-7; CDR3: ASTSGGAGGYEQY
length: 12; V: TRBV11-3; J: TRBJ1-1; CDR3: ASSPRLLNTEAF
length: 13; V: TRBV6-6; J: TRBJ1-1; CDR3: ASRNGQGPNTEAF
length: 14; V: TRBV18; J: TRBJ2-7; CDR3: ASTRGGGGSLYEQY
length: 13; V: TRBV5-5; J: TRBJ1-4; CDR3: ASSYTTDRNEKLF
length: 11; V: TRBV30; J: TRBJ2-7; CDR3: AWSLGRRGEQY
length: 14; V: TRBV6-5; J: TRBJ2-7; CDR3: ASSYEAGGSSYEQY
length: 11; V: TRBV11-3; J: TRBJ2-2; CDR3: ASSERDPGELF
length: 13; V: TRBV7-2; J: TRBJ2-7; CDR3: ASTPLATNSYEQY
length: 15; V: TRBV2; J: TRBJ2-3; CDR3: ASSWTSGRGSTDTQY